This T cell receptor (beta chain) originates from a study of neoadjuvant anti-PD-1 for oral cavity cancer. The CDR3 is 16 residues long, ends included. Germline loops: CDR1 SGHAT, CDR2 FQNNGV. About this clone itself: The DNA is omitted, as the CDR3 cannot be located on it reliably, and the CDR3 follows TCRdb's listing.

Time point of the sample: after neoadjuvant nivolumab, at surgical resection. Only in-frame clones appear in the TCRdb table, and some are missing; sequencing was by immunoSEQ multiplex PCR. The sample yields approximately 23,000 clones, 40% to 45% seen once. The sequencing used tumor tissue, collected after nivolumab (anti-PD-1) treatment. V is TRBV11-2 and J is TRBJ1-2. The TCR sequence derives from a person between 40 and 80 years old with oral cavity squamous cell carcinoma. The CDR3 loop reads CASSSVSWGGVGSGTF.